This TCR beta chain was identified in a study of blood T cell repertoires in COVID-19. About the study: Both acute and convalescent COVID-19 samples were obtained from the United States, Italy and Spain.

J was trimmed by 5 bases and V by 6 bases; bases with no gene match: 7. Per the germline V gene, CDR1 is SGHVS and CDR2 is FNYEAQ. This CDR3 has 15 residues. The authors' processing: Amplification of reference gene primers was used by the study to estimate nucleated cell counts. TCRdb's copy holds only in-frame clones and misses some; the assay was immunoSEQ multiplex PCR. The V and J calls and the clone size are those of that table, but D and trimming were determined from the DNA. The sample consists of about 280,000 clones, roughly 85% of them appearing once. This rearrangement joins TRBV7-6 to TRBJ2-2; 9 nucleotides agree with TRBD2. The sequencing input was peripheral blood. This clonotype was obtained from a human donor in a cohort sampled during active COVID-19. CDR3 bases: TGTGCCAGCAGTTCTAGCGGGAAGGGGACCGGGGAGCTGTTTTTT. It encodes CASSSSGKGTGELFF.